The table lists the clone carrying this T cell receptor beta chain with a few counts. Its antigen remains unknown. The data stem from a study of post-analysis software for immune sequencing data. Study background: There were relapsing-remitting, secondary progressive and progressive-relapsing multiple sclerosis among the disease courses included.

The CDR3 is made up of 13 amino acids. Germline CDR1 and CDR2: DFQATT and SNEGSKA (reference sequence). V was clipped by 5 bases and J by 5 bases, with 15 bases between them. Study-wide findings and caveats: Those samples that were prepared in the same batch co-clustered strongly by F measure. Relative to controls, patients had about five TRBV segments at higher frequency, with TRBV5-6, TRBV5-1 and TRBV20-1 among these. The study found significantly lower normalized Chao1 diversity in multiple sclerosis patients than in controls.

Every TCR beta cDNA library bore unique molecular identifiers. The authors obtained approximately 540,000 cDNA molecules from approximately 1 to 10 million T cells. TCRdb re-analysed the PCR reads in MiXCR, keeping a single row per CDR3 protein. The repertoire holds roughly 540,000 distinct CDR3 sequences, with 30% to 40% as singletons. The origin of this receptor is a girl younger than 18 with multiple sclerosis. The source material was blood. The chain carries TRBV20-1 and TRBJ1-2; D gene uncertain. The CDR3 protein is CSAATPVGYGYTF. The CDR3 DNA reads TGCAGTGCTGCTACCCCAGTCGGGTATGGCTACACCTTC.